One and the same sample provided the 23 T cell receptor beta chains below, sequenced in a study of shared clonotypes between healthy human individuals. Assay used: immunoSEQ multiplex PCR; TCRdb lists only in-frame clones, some missing. The sample holds millions of clones, around nine tenths seen once. The specimen sequenced was naive CD4+ T cells sorted from blood. Documented subset: CD45RA+ positively selected. These receptors originate from a man younger than 35 in good health.

The table lists this clone with a count of one. The CDR3 nucleotides read TGCAGCGTTGAAGTCCCCGAGGGGGAGCTGTTTTTT. Translation gives CSVEVPEGELFF. This chain joins TRBV29-1 and TRBJ2-2; D is unresolved. Germline assignment: CDR1 SQVTM and CDR2 ANQGSEA. The length of the CDR3 is 12 residues. V lost 1 base and J 8 bases, leaving 8 bases between the germline ends.

The chain combines TRBV7-8 with TRBJ1-1; D is ambiguous. This CDR3 is 14 amino acids long. Germline-derived CDR1 and CDR2 are SGHVS and FQNEAQ. V was pared by 0 bases and J by 5 bases, with 10 bases between. The CDR3 DNA reads TGTGCCAGCAGCTTAGCTGTGCGGGAAACTGAAGCTTTCTTT. Amino acids: CASSLAVRETEAFF.

This chain links TRBV11-2 with TRBJ2-7, with 7 bases fitting TRBD2. The CDR3 is 15 residues long. Germline CDR1 reads SGHAT; CDR2 reads FQNNGV. Unmatched junction bases numbered 12, after V lost 6 bases and J lost 4 bases. The CDR3 region is CASRFLADAGYEQYF. The CDR3 region has the DNA TGTGCCAGCAGGTTCCTAGCGGACGCGGGGTACGAGCAGTACTTC.

This clone appeared a single time. The CDR3 coding sequence is TGTGCCAGCAGCTTAAGGAGGGGAGACTCCTATGGCTACACCTTC. It encodes CASSLRRGDSYGYTF. The chain uses TRBV7-9 and TRBJ1-2, with a tentative D call TRBD1 (5 bases). CDR1 is SEHNR and CDR2 is FQNEAQ in the germline V gene (reference sequence). V lost 2 bases and J lost 4, with 14 bases in between. This CDR3 contains 15 residues.

A single count supports this clone. This chain connects TRBV11-3 to TRBJ2-1, with a possible D match to TRBD1 (7 bases). The CDR3 length is 15 residues. The V end lost 5 bases, the J end lost 7 bases, and 18 bases lay between the germline ends. CDR1 and CDR2 (germline): SGHNT, YENEEA. CDR3 sequence: CASSPGQGGRNEQFF. The CDR3 DNA is TGTGCCAGCAGCCCGGGGCAGGGGGGCAGAAATGAGCAGTTCTTC.

This chain uses TRBV5-1 with TRBJ1-6; D is possibly TRBD1 (6 bases). Trimming pared 4 bases from V and 12 bases from J, leaving 20 bases between. The CDR3 covers 15 residues. The germline V gene encodes CDR1 SGHRS and CDR2 YFSETQ. The CDR3 bases are TGCGCCAGCAGCCCTGGAGGGCAGGGGACCTTACCCCTCCACTTT. Its protein product is CASSPGGQGTLPLHF. Based on the CDR3 plus reference TRBV5-1 and TRBJ1-6, the full variable domain is KAGVTQTPRYLIKTRGQQVTLSCSPISGHRSVSWYQQTPGQGLQFLFEYFSETQRNKGNFPGRFSGRQFSNSRSEMNVSTLELGDSALYLCASSPGGQGTLPLHFGNGTRLTVT.

This clone was found a few times. This rearrangement joins TRBV11-2 to TRBJ1-4; TRBD1 matches 8 bases. The CDR3 has 15 amino acids. With 5 bases clipped from V and 2 bases from J, the junction kept 4 bases outside the gene matches. Looked up from germline, CDR1 is SGHAT and CDR2 is FQNNGV. CDR3 in amino acids: CASSLRTGTNEKLFF. As DNA, the CDR3 is TGTGCCAGCAGCCTGCGGACAGGGACTAATGAAAAACTGTTTTTT.

Here the CDR3 reads CASSRRQGLGYGYTF. The DNA of the CDR3 is TGTGCCAGCAGCAGGAGACAGGGGCTTGGCTATGGCTACACCTTC. This chain links TRBV5-6 with TRBJ1-2; 8 nucleotides align to TRBD1. Germline V CDR1 and CDR2: SGHDT, YYEEEE. The CDR3 covers 15 residues. V dropped 4 bases and J dropped 4; count of bases not matched to a gene: 9.

The chain is built from TRBV7-8 and TRBJ2-3, with 9 bases fitting TRBD1. CDR3 length: 19 residues. Germline CDR1 and CDR2: SGHVS and FQNEAQ. The J segment lost 4 bases and the V segment lost 4 bases, leaving 18 bases of the junction unmatched. CDR3 loop: CASSYEFHSTGGTADTQYF. The CDR3 DNA follows: TGTGCCAGCAGCTACGAATTCCACTCGACAGGGGGTACGGCAGATACGCAGTATTTT.

V and J are TRBV2 and TRBJ1-1; tentative D call: TRBD1 (6 bases). Trimming removed 2 bases at V and 6 bases at J, with 16 bases between. The CDR3 sequence is 15 residues long. CDR1 SNHLY and CDR2 FYNNEI come from the germline V gene. CDR3 amino acids: CASSEQGLVAPEAFF. Here the CDR3 DNA reads TGTGCCAGCAGTGAACAGGGGTTGGTTGCTCCTGAAGCTTTCTTT. Full variable domain (outside the CDR3, taken from reference TRBV2 and TRBJ1-1): EPEVTQTPSHQVTQMGQEVILRCVPISNHLYFYWYRQILGQKVEFLVSFYNNEISEKSEIFDDQFSVERPDGSNFTLKIRSTKLEDSAMYFCASSEQGLVAPEAFFGQGTRLTVV.

The chain links TRBV30 to TRBJ2-3, with 9 nucleotides matching TRBD2. The CDR3 loop spans 14 amino acids. Germline V gene data show CDR1 as GTSNPN and CDR2 as SVGIG (reference sequence). Germline trimming cut 4 bases from V and 2 bases from J; bases unmatched to any gene: 4. The DNA of the CDR3 is TGTGCCTGGACTAGCGGGGACCTCACAGATACGCAGTATTTT. It is translated as CAWTSGDLTDTQYF.

This sequence joins TRBV19 and TRBJ1-1, with 7 bases that match TRBD1. The CDR3 has 16 residues. The V segment lost 3 bases and the J segment 6 bases; nucleotides outside the gene matches: 13. The germline gives CDR1 LNHDA, CDR2 SQIVND (reference sequence). CDR3 protein: CASSISGTVGMAEAFF. The CDR3 nucleotides read TGTGCCAGTAGTATTTCCGGGACAGTTGGAATGGCTGAAGCTTTCTTT.

The chain has TRBV6-6 and TRBJ2-7; D remains unclear. The CDR3 loop spans 13 amino acids. V lost 8 bases to trimming and J lost 7 bases, with 18 bases between them. Germline V CDR1 and CDR2: MNHNY, SVGAGI (reference sequence). This CDR3 reads CASRWELSREQYF. The CDR3 DNA is TGTGCCAGCCGGTGGGAATTAAGTCGAGAGCAGTACTTC.

The genes are TRBV5-4 and TRBJ2-3; TRBD2 matches at 7 bases. CDR3 length equals 17 residues. Germline V gene data show CDR1 as SGHNT and CDR2 as YYREEE (reference sequence). Germline trimming cut 0 bases from V and 5 bases from J; bases unmatched to any gene: 12. The CDR3 loop is CASSLVGREILGDTQYF. In DNA, the CDR3 is TGTGCCAGCAGCTTGGTAGGGCGGGAGATTCTTGGAGATACGCAGTATTTT.

The V call is TRBV5-1, the J call TRBJ2-3, with D perhaps matching TRBD2 (6 bases). CDR1 SGHRS and CDR2 YFSETQ come from the germline V gene. The CDR3 is made up of 18 amino acids. Trimming stripped 4 bases from V and 0 bases from J, with 21 bases between. The CDR3 DNA sequence: TGCGCCAGCAGCATGGAGGGTACAGTCGACTCTAGCACAGATACGCAGTATTTT. Protein product: CASSMEGTVDSSTDTQYF.

This clone occurred a few times. This sequence joins TRBV19 and TRBJ1-5, with 8 bases that match TRBD1. The ends lost 5 bases at V and 7 bases at J; junction bases unmatched: 7. In germline, CDR1 is LNHDA, CDR2 SQIVND (reference sequence). The CDR3 sequence is 14 residues long. CDR3 nucleotide sequence: TGTGCCAGTAGTGACAGGGGCGTGGAACAGCCCCAGCATTTT. Residues: CASSDRGVEQPQHF.

This clone was recorded only once. This chain connects TRBV6-4 to TRBJ2-3, with D tentatively TRBD1 or TRBD2 (6 bases each). V was pared by 2 bases and J by 6 bases, with 12 bases between. This CDR3 spans 14 amino acids. Germline V gives CDR1 MRHNA, CDR2 SNTAGT. The CDR3 protein is CASSDGGGLDTQYF. The CDR3 DNA is TGTGCCAGCAGTGACGGAGGGGGACTGGATACGCAGTATTTT.

The rearrangement uses TRBV11-2 and TRBJ2-5; D unresolved. V was clipped by 5 bases and J by 1 base, with 5 bases between them. This CDR3 has 12 residues. The germline V gene encodes CDR1 SGHAT and CDR2 FQNNGV. The CDR3 DNA follows: TGTGCCAGCAGCAACCTCCAAGAGACCCAGTACTTC. It encodes CASSNLQETQYF.

Only one count was recorded for this clone. This rearrangement joins TRBV27 to TRBJ2-6, with D unclear. This CDR3 contains 16 residues. The V and J ends lost 7 bases and 0 bases respectively, with 13 bases between them. Germline CDR1 reads MNHEY; CDR2 reads SMNVEV (reference sequence). In DNA form, the CDR3 reads TGTGCCAGCACGTCCATACGGAGCTCTGGGGCCAACGTCCTGACTTTC. Its translation: CASTSIRSSGANVLTF.

This rearrangement joins TRBV6-5 to TRBJ2-3, with 8 bases matching TRBD1. V shed 5 bases, J shed 0 bases, and the junction held 4 bases outside the gene matches. Germline CDR1 is MNHEY and CDR2 is SVGAGI. The CDR3 loop spans 15 amino acids. CDR3 protein: CASSITGGSTDTQYF. CDR3 nucleotides: TGTGCCAGCAGTATAACAGGGGGTAGCACAGATACGCAGTATTTT.

A word on this clone: An end of the junction does not agree with germline; a read error may underlie this. This sample includes further DNA sequences coding for the same CDR3. The CDR3: CASSLDPGAEAFF. CDR3 nucleotides: TGTGCCAGCAGCCTAGACCCGGGGGCTGAAGCTTTCTTT. V and J are TRBV11-3 and TRBJ1-1, with D possibly TRBD1 on 5 matching bases. The CDR3 totals 13 residues. Germline V lookup: CDR1 SGHNT, CDR2 YENEEA.

The V gene is TRBV14, the J gene TRBJ2-5; no firm D call. This CDR3 is built from 16 residues. The germline CDR1 and CDR2 sequences are SGHDN and FVKESK. V was pared by 4 bases and J by 1 base, with 16 bases between. The CDR3 loop is CASSLYAGPSQETQYF. The CDR3 DNA reads TGTGCCAGCAGCCTTTATGCTGGACCCAGCCAAGAGACCCAGTACTTC.

This sequence joins TRBV11-2 and TRBJ1-6; D call uncertain. CDR1 and CDR2 from the germline V gene are SGHAT and FQNNGV. This CDR3 spans 16 amino acids. V was shortened by 1 base and J by 0 bases, with 7 bases between the two germline ends. This chain's CDR3 is CASSLGTSSYNSPLHF. The CDR3 DNA reads as TGTGCCAGCAGCTTAGGAACTAGCTCCTATAATTCACCCCTCCACTTT.